The clone carrying this T cell receptor beta chain appeared once. This specimen comes from a study of shared clonotypes between healthy human individuals. Sequencing was performed with immunoSEQ multiplex PCR; in TCRdb, only in-frame clones are kept and a portion is missing. The sample carries about 680,000 clones, roughly 73% recorded once. The V gene's germline CDR1 is SGHNT and CDR2 YYREEE (reference sequence). Trimming took off 0 bases at V and 9 bases at J, with 9 bases between the two ends. The CDR3 has 12 amino acids. This TCR came from a woman in her 30s in good health. The chain employs TRBV5-4 and TRBJ1-1; D gene ambiguous. Sequencing was carried out using memory CD4+ T cells sorted from blood. Subset defined: CD45RA-negative fraction. Here the CDR3 DNA reads TGTGCCAGCAGCTTGGAGGCAGGTCAAGCTTTCTTT. It is translated as CASSLEAGQAFF.